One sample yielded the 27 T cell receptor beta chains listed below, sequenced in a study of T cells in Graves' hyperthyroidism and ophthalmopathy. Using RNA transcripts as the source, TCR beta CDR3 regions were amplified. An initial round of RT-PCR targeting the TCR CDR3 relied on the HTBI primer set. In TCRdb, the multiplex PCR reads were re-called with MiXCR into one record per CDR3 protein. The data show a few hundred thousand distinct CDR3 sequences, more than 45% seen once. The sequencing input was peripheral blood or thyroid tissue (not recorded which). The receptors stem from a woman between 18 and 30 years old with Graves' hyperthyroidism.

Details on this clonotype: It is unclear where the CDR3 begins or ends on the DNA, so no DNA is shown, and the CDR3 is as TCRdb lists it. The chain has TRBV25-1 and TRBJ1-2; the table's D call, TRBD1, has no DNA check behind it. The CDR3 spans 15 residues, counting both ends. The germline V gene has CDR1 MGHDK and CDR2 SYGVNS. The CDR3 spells CACSVDKQGGYGYTF.

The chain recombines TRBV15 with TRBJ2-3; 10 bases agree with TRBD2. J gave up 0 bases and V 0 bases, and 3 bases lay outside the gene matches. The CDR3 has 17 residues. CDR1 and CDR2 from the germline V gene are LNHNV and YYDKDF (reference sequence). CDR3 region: CATSRDTSGTSTDTQYF. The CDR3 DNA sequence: TGTGCCACCAGCAGAGATACTAGCGGGACTAGCACAGATACGCAGTATTTT.

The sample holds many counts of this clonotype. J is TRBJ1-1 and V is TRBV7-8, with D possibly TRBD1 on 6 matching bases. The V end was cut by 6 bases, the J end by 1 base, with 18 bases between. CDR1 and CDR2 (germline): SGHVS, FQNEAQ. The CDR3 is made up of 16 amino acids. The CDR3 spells CASSNRVVRSNTEAFF. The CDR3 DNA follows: TGTGCCAGCAGTAACAGGGTCGTACGCTCGAACACTGAAGCTTTCTTT. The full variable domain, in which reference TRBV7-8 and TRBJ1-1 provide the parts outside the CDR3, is GAGVSQSPRYKVAKRGQDVALRCDPISGHVSLFWYQQALGQGPEFLTYFQNEAQLDKSGLPSDRFFAERPEGSVSTLKIQRTQQEDSAVYLCASSNRVVRSNTEAFFGQGTRLTVV.

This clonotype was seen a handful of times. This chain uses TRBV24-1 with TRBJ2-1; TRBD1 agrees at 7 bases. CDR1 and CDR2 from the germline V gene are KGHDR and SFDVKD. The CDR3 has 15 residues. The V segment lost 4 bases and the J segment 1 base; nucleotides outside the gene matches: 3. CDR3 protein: CATSDVTGSYNEQFF. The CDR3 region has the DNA TGTGCCACCAGTGACGTGACAGGGTCCTACAATGAGCAGTTCTTC.

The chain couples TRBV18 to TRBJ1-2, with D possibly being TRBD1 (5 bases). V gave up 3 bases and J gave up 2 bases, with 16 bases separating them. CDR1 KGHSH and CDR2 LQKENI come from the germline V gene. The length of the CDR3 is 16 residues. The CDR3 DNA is TGTGCCAGCTCACCCGGGACGGAAGGCCCAAACTATGGCTACACCTTC. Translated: CASSPGTEGPNYGYTF.

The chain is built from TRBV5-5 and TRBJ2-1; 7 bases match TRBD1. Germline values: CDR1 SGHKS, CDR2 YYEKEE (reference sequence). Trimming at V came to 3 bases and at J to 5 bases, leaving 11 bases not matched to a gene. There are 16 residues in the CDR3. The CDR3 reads CASSWDPRGLNNEQFF. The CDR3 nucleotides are TGTGCCAGCAGCTGGGACCCGAGGGGGCTTAACAATGAGCAGTTCTTC.

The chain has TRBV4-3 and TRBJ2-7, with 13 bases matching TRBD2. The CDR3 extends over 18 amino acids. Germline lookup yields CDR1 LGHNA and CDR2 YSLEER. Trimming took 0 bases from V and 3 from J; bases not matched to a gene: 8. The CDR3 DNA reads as TGCGCCAGCAGCCAAGATACGGGACTAGCGGGAACTTTCTACGAGCAGTACTTC. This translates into CASSQDTGLAGTFYEQYF.

The CDR3 loop reads CASRSELAPHEQYF. CDR3 in DNA: TGTGCCAGCAGATCCGAACTAGCCCCCCACGAGCAGTACTTC. V and J are TRBV12-3 or TRBV12-4 and TRBJ2-7; a weak D match, TRBD2 (6 bases). The CDR3 runs to 14 residues. The germline V and J ends were trimmed by 6 bases and 5 bases, with 17 bases remaining between them.

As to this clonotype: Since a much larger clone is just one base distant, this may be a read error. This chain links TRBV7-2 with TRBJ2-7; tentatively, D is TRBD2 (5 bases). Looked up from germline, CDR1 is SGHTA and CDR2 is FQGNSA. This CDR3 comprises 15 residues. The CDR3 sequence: CVSSLDPGYSYEQYF. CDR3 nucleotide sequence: TGTGTCAGCAGCTTGGATCCGGGATACTCCTACGAGCAGTACTTC.

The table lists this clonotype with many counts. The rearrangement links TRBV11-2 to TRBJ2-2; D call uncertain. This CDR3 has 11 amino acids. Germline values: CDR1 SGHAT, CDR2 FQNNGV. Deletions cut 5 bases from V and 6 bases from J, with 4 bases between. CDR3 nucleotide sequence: TGTGCCAGCAGCATCGCCGGGGAGCTGTTTTTT. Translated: CASSIAGELFF.

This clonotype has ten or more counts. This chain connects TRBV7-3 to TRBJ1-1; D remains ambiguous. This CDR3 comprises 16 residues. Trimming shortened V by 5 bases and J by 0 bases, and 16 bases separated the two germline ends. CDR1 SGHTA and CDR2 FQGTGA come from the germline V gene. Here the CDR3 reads CASSQGPGRMNTEAFF. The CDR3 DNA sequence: TGTGCCAGCAGCCAAGGCCCCGGGAGGATGAACACTGAAGCTTTCTTT.

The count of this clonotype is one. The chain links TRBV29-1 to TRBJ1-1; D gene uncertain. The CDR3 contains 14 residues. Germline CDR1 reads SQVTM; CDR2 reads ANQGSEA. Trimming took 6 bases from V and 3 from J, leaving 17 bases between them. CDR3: CSVGGLAGDTEAFF. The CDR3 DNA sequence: TGCAGCGTCGGCGGACTAGCGGGAGACACTGAAGCTTTCTTT.

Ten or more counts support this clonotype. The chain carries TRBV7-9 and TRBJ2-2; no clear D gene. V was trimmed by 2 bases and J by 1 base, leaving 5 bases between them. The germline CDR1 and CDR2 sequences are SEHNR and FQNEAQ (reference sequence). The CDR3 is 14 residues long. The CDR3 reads CASSLFQNTGELFF. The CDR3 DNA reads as TGTGCCAGCAGCTTATTCCAGAACACCGGGGAGCTGTTTTTT. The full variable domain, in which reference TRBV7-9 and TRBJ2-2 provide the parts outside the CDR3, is DTGVSQNPRHKITKRGQNVTFRCDPISEHNRLYWYRQTLGQGPEFLTYFQNEAQLEKSRLLSDRFSAERPKGSFSTLEIQRTEQGDSAMYLCASSLFQNTGELFFGEGSRLTVL.

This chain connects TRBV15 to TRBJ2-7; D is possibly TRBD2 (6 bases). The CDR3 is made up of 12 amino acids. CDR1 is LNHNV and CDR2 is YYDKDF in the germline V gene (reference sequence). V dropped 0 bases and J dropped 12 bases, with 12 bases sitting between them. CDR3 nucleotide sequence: TGTGCCACCAGCAGAGATCTAGCGACATCGTACTTC. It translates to CATSRDLATSYF.

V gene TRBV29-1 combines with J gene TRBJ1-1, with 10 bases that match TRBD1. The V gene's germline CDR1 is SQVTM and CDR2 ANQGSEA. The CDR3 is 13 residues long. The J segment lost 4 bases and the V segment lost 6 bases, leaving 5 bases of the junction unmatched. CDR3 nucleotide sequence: TGCAGCGTGCATGGGACAGGGGCCACTGAAGCTTTCTTT. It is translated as CSVHGTGATEAFF. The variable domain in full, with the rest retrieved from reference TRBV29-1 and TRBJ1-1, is SAVISQKPSRDICQRGTSLTIQCQVDSQVTMMFWYRQQPGQSLTLIATANQGSEATYESGFVIDKFPISRPNLTFSTLTVSNMSPEDSSIYLCSVHGTGATEAFFGQGTRLTVV.

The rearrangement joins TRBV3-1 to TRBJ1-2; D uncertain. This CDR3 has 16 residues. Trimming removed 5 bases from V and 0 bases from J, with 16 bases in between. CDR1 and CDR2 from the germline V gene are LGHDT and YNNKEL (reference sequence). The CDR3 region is CASSDTITAANYGYTF. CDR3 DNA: TGTGCCAGCAGCGACACCATTACAGCAGCTAACTATGGCTACACCTTC. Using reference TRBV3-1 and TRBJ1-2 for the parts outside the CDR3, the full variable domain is DTAVSQTPKYLVTQMGNDKSIKCEQNLGHDTMYWYKQDSKKFLKIMFSYNNKELIINETVPNRFSPKSPDKAHLNLHINSLELGDSAVYFCASSDTITAANYGYTFGSGTRLTVV.

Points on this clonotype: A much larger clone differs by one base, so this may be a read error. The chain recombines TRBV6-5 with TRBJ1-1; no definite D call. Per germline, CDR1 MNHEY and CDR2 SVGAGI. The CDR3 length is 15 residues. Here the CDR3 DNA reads TGTGCCAACAGTTATTCCGGGCCTGGTTTCGGTGAAGCTTTCTTT. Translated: CANSYSGPGFGEAFF.

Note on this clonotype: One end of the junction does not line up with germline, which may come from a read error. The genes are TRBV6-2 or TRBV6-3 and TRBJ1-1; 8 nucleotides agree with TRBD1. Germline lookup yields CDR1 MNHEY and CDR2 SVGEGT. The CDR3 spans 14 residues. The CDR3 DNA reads TGTGCCAGCAGTGTTGACAGGGGTGACACTGAAGCTTCCTTT. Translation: CASSVDRGDTEASF.

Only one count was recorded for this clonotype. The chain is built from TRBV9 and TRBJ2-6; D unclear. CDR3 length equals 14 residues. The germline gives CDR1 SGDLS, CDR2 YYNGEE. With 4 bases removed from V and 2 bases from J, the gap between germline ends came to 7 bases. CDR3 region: CASSFITGANVLTF. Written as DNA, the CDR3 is TGTGCCAGCAGCTTTATTACTGGGGCCAACGTCCTGACTTTC.

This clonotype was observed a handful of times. Here the CDR3 reads CATSDFRLAGREEQFF. The CDR3 region has the DNA TGTGCCACCAGTGATTTTCGGCTAGCGGGAAGGGAGGAGCAGTTCTTC. The chain is built from TRBV24-1 and TRBJ2-1; TRBD2 agrees at 9 bases. In germline, CDR1 is KGHDR, CDR2 SFDVKD. The CDR3 consists of 16 residues. The V gene end was trimmed by 1 base and the J gene end by 10 bases; junction bases not matched to a gene: 10.

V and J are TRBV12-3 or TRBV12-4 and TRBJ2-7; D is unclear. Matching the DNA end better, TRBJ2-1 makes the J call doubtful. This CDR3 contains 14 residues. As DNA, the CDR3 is TGTGCCAGCAGCCGCTCATTAGGTTACAATGAGCAGTTCTTC. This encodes CASSRSLGYNEQFF.

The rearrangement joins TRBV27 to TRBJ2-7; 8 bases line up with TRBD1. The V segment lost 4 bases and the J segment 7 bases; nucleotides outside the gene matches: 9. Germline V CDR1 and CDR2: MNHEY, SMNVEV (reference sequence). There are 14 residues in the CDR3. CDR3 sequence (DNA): TGTGCCAGCAGTTCCCCTGGACAGGGTAAAGAGCAGTACTTC. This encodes CASSSPGQGKEQYF.

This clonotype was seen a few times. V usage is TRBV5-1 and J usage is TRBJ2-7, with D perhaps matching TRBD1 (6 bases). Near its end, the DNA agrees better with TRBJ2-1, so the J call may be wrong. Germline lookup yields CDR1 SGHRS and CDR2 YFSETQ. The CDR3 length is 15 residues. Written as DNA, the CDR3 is TGCGCCAGCAGCGCACAGGGTCTCTCCTACAATGAGCAGTTCTTC. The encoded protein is CASSAQGLSYNEQFF.

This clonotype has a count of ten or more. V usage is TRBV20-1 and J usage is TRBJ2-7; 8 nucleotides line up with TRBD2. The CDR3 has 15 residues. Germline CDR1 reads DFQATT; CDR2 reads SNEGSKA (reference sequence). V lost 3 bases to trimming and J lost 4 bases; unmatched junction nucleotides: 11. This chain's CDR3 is CSASPGAQREYEQYF. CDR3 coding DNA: TGCAGTGCTAGCCCTGGGGCGCAGCGGGAGTACGAGCAGTACTTC.

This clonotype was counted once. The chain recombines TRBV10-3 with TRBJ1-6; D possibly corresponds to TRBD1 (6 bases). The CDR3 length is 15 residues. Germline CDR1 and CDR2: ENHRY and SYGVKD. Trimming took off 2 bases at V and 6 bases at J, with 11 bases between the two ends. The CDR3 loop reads CAISETGARNSPLHF. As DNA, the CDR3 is TGTGCCATCAGTGAGACGGGGGCGCGTAATTCACCCCTCCACTTT.

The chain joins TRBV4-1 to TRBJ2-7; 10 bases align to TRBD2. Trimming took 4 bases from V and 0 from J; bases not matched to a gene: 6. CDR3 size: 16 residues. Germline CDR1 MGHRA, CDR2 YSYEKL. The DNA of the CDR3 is TGCGCCAGCAGCCGCGGACTAGCGGTTCTCTCCTACGAGCAGTACTTC. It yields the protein CASSRGLAVLSYEQYF.

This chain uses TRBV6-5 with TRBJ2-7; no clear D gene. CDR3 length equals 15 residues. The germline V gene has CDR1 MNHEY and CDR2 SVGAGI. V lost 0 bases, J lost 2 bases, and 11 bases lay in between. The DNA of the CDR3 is TGTGCCAGCAGTTACTCGACCCCAAGGCCCTACGAGCAGTACTTC. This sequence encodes CASSYSTPRPYEQYF.